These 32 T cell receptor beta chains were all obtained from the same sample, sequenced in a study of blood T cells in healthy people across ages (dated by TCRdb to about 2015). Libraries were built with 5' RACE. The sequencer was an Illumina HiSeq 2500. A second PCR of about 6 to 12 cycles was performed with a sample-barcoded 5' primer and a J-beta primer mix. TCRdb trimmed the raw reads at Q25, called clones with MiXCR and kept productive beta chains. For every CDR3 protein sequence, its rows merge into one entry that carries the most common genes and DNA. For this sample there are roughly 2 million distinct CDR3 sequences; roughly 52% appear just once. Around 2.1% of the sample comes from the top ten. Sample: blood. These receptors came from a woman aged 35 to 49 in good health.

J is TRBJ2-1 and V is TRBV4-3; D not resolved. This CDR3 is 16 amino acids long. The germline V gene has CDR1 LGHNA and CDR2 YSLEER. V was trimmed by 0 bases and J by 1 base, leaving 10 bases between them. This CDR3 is CASSQDPKGSYNEQFF. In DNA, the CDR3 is TGCGCCAGCAGCCAAGATCCTAAAGGGTCCTACAATGAGCAGTTCTTC.

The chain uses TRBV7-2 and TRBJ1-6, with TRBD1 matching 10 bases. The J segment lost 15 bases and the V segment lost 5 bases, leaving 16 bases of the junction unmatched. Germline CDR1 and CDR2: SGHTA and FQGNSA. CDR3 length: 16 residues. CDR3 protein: CASSTPGTGALRLLHF. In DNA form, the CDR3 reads TGTGCCAGCAGCACCCCCGGGACAGGGGCCCTTCGCCTCCTCCACTTT.

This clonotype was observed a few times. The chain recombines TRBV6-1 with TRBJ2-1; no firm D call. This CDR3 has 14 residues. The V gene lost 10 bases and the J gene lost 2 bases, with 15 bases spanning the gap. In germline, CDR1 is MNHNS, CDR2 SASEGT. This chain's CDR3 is CATKREVTYNEQFF. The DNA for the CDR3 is TGTGCCACAAAACGCGAGGTAACCTACAATGAGCAGTTCTTC.

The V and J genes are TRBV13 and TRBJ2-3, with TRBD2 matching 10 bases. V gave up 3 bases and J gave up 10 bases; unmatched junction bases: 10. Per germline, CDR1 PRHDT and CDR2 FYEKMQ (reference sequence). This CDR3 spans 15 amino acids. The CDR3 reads CASSFQLGLAGAQYF. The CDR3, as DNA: TGTGCCAGCAGCTTCCAACTTGGTCTAGCGGGGGCGCAGTATTTT.

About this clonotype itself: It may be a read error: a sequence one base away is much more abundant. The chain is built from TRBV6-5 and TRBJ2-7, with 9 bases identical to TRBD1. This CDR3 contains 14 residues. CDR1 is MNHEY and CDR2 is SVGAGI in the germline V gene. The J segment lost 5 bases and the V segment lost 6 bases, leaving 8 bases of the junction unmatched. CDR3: CASRPDRGANEQYF. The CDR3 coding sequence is TGTGCCAGCAGACCGGACAGGGGTGCCAACGAGCAGTACTTC.

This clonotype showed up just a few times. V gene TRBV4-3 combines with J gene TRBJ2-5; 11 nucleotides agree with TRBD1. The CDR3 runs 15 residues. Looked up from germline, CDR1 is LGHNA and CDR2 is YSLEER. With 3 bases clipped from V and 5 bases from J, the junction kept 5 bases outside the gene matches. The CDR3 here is CASSQGQGGFETQYF. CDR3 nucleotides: TGCGCCAGCAGCCAGGGACAGGGGGGGTTCGAGACCCAGTACTTC.

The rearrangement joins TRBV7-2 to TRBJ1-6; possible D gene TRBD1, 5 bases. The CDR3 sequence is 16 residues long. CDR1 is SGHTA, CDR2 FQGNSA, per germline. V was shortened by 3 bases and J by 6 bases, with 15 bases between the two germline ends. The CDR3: CASSFVSTGPNSPLHF. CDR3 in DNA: TGTGCCAGCAGCTTTGTTTCCACGGGGCCTAATTCACCCCTCCACTTT.

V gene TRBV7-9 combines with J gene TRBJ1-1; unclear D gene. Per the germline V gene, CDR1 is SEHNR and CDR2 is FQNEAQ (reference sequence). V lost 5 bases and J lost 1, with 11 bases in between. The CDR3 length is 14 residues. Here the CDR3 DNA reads TGTGCCAGCAGCCCCCATCAGGCGAACACTGAAGCTTTCTTT. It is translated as CASSPHQANTEAFF.

DNA for the CDR3: TGTGCCAGCAGCCTTACGGGCCCTCGGGGCAATGAGCAGTTCTTC. It codes for CASSLTGPRGNEQFF. This sequence joins TRBV28 and TRBJ2-1; a weak D match, TRBD2 (5 bases). This CDR3 contains 15 residues. Trimming took 6 bases from V and 6 from J, leaving 18 bases between them. The germline CDR1 and CDR2 sequences are MDHEN and SYDVKM.

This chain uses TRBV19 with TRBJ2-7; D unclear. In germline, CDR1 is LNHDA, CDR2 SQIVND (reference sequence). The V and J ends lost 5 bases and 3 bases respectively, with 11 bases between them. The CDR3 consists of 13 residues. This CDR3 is CASSGPRDYEQYF. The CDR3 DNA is TGTGCCAGTAGTGGCCCCCGAGACTACGAGCAGTACTTC.

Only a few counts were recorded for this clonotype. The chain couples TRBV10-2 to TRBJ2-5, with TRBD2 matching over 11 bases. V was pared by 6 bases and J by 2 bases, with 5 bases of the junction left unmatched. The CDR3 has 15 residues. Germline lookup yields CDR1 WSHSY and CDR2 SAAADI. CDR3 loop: CASRVAGGRQETQYF. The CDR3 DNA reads TGCGCCAGCAGGGTAGCGGGGGGGCGACAAGAGACCCAGTACTTC.

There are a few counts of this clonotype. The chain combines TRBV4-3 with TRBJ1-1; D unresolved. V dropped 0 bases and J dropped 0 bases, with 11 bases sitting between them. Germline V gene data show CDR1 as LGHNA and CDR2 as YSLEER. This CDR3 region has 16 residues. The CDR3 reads CASSQDVYGVNTEAFF. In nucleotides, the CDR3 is TGCGCCAGCAGCCAAGATGTCTACGGAGTGAACACTGAAGCTTTCTTT.

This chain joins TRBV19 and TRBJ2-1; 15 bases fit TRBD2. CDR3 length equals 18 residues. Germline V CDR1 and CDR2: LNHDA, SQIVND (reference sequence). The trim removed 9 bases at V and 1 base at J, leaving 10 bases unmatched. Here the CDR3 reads CASTRTSGGAASYNEQFF. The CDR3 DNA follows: TGTGCCAGCACCCGGACTAGCGGGGGGGCGGCATCCTACAATGAGCAGTTCTTC.

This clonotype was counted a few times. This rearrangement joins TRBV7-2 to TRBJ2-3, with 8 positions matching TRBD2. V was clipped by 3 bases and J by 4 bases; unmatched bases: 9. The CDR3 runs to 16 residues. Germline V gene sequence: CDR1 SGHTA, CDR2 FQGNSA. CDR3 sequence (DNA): TGTGCCAGCAGCTTGGGTCGGGGGGGAGGTGCAGATACGCAGTATTTT. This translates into CASSLGRGGGADTQYF.

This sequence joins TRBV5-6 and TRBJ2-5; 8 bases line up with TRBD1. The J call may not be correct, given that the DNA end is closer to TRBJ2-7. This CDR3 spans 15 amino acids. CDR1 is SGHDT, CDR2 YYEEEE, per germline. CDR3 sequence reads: CASSFPGQAYYEQYF. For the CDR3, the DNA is TGTGCCAGCAGCTTTCCGGGACAGGCTTACTACGAGCAGTACTTC.

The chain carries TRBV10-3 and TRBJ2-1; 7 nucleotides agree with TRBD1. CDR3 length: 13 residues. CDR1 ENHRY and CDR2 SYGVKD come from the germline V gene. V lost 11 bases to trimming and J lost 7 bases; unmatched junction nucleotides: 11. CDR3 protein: CASAGTVANEQFF. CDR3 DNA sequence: TGTGCCTCCGCCGGGACAGTAGCGAATGAGCAGTTCTTC.

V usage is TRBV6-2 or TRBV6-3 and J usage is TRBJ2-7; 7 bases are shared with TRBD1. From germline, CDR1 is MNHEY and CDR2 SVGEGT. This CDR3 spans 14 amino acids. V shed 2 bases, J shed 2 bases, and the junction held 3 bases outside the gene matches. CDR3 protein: CASSYLDRTYEQYF. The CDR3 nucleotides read TGTGCCAGCAGTTACCTGGACAGGACCTACGAGCAGTACTTC.

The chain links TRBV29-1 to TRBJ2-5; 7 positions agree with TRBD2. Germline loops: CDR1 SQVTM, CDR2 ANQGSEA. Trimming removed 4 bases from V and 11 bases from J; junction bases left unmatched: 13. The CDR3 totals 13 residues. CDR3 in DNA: TGCAGCGTTGCACTAGCGCTCTACAATGAGCAGTACTTC. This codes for CSVALALYNEQYF.

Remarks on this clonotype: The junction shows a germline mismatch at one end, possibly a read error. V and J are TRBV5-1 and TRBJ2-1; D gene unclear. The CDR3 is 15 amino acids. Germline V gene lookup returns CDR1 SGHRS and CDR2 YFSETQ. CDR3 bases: TGCGCTAGCACGGTTAAGGGCCCCGCGGACAATGAGCAGTTCTTC. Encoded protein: CASTVKGPADNEQFF.

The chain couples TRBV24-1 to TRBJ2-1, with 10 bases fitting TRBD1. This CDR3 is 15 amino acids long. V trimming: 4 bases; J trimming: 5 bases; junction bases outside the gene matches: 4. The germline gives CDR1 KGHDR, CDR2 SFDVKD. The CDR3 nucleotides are TGTGCCACCAGTGACCTCGGGACAGGGGACAATGAGCAGTTCTTC. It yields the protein CATSDLGTGDNEQFF.

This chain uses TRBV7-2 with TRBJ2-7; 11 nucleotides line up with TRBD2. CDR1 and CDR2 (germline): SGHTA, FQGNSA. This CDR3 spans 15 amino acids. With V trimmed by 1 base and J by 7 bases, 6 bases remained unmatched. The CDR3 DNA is TGTGCCAGCAGCTTAGTGGCTAGCGGGGGGCATGAGCAGTACTTC. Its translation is CASSLVASGGHEQYF.

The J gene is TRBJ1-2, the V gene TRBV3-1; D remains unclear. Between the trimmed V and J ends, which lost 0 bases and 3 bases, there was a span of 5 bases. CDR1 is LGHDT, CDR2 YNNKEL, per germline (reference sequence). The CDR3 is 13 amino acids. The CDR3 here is CASSQEFDYGYTF. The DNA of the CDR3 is TGTGCCAGCAGCCAAGAATTTGACTATGGCTACACCTTC.

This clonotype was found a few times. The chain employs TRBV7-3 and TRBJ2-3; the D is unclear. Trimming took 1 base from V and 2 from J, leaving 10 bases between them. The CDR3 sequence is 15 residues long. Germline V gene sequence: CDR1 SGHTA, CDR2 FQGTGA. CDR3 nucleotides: TGTGCCAGCAGCTTAAGGGCAGGATACACAGATACGCAGTATTTT. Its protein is CASSLRAGYTDTQYF.

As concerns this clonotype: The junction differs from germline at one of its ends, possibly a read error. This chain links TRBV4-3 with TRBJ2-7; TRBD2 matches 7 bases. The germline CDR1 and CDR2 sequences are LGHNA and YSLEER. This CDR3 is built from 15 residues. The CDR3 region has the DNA TGTGCCAGCAGCCAAGATGGCGGGGGATCCTACGAGCAGTACTTC. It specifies CASSQDGGGSYEQYF.

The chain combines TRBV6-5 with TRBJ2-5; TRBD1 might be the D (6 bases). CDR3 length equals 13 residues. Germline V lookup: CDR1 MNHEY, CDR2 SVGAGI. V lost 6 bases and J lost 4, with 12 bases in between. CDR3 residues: CASRLTGLETQYF. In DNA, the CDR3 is TGTGCCAGCAGACTCACAGGGCTAGAGACCCAGTACTTC.

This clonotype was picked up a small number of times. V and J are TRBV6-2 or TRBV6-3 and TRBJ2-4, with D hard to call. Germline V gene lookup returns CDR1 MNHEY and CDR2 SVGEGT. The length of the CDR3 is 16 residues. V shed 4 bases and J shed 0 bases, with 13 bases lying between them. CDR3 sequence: CASSSHSTAAKNIQYF. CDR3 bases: TGTGCCAGCAGTTCCCACTCCACAGCAGCCAAAAACATTCAGTACTTC.

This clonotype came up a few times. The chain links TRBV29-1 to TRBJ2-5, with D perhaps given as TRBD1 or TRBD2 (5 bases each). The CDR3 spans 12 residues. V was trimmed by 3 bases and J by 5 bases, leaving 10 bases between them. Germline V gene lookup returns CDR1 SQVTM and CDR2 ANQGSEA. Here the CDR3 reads CSVDRDRETQYF. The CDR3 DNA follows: TGCAGCGTTGACCGGGACCGGGAGACCCAGTACTTC.

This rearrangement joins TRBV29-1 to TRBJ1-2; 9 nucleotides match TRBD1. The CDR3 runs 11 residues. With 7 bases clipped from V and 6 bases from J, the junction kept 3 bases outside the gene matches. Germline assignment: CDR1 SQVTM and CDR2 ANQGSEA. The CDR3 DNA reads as TGCAGCGCCCGGGACAGGGATGGCTACACCTTC. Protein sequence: CSARDRDGYTF. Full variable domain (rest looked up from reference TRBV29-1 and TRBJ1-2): SAVISQKPSRDICQRGTSLTIQCQVDSQVTMMFWYRQQPGQSLTLIATANQGSEATYESGFVIDKFPISRPNLTFSTLTVSNMSPEDSSIYLCSARDRDGYTFGSGTRLTVV.

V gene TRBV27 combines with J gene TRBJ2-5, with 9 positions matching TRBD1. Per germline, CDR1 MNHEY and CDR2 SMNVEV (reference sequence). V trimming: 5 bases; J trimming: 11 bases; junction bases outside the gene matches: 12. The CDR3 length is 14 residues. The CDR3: CASSPGTGRVQQYF. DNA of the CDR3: TGTGCCAGCAGTCCAGGGACAGGGAGAGTGCAGCAGTACTTC.

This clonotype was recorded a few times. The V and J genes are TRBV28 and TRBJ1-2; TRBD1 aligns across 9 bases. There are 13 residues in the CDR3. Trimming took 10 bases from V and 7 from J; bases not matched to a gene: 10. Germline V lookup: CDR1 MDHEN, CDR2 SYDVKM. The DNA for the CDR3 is TGTGCCACCTTAACAGGGACAGGGAGTGGCTACACCTTC. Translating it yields CATLTGTGSGYTF.

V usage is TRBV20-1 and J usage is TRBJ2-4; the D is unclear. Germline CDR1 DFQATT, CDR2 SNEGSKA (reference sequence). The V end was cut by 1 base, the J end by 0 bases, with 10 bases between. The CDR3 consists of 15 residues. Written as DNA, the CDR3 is TGCAGTGCTAGAGTAGGGCTTCTAGCCAAAAACATTCAGTACTTC. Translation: CSARVGLLAKNIQYF.

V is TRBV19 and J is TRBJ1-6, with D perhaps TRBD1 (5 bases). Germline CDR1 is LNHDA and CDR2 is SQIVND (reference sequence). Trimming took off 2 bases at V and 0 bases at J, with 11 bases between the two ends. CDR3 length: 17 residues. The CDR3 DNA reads TGTGCCAGTAGTATACAGCAGGGCAGCTCCTATAATTCACCCCTCCACTTT. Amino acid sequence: CASSIQQGSSYNSPLHF.